This paragraph covers one T cell receptor beta chain sequence. 5'RACE template switching built TCR beta cDNA with unique molecular identifiers. TCRdb processed the 5' RACE reads again and assigns one entry to each CDR3 protein, with no DNA. The table for this sample gives a few hundred thousand distinct CDR3 sequences. These data belong to a study of T cells expressing NK-cell markers. Germline CDR1 and CDR2: SGHRS and YFSETQ. The CDR3 consists of 13 residues. Input material: blood T cells: a sorted CD56 or NKG2C T cell subset, CD4+ or CD8+ T cells, or bulk PBMC T cells (not recorded which). The receptor was derived from a man aged 18-69 years in good health. The V and J genes are TRBV5-1 and TRBJ2-7. CDR3 protein: CASSWAESYEQYF.